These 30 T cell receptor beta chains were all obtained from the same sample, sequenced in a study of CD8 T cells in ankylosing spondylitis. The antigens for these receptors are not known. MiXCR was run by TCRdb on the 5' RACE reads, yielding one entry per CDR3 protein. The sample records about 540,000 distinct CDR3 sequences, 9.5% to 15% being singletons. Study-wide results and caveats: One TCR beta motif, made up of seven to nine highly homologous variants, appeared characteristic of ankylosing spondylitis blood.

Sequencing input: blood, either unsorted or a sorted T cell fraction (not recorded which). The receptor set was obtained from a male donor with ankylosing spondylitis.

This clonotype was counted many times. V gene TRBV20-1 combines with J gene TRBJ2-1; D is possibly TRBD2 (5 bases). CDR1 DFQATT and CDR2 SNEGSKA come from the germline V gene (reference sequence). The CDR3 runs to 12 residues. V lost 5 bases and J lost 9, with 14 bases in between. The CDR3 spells CSALARPPEQFF. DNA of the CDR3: TGCAGTGCTTTAGCGAGGCCCCCTGAGCAGTTCTTC.

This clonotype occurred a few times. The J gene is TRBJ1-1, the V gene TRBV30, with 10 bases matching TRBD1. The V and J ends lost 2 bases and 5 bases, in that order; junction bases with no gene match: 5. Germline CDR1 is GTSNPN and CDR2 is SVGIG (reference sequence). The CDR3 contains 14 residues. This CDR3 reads CAWSRDRGKTEAFF. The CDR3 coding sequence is TGTGCCTGGAGTCGGGACAGGGGAAAGACTGAAGCTTTCTTT.

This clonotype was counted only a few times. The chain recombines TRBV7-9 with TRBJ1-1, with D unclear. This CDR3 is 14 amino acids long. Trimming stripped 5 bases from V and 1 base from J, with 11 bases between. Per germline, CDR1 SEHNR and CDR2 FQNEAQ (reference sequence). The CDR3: CASSLLRENTEAFF. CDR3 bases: TGTGCCAGCAGCCTACTTAGGGAGAACACTGAAGCTTTCTTT.

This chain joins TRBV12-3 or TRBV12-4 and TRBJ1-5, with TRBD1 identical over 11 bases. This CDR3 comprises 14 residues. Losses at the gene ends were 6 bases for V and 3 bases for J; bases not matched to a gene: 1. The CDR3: CASRGQGDNQPQHF. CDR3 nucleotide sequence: TGTGCCAGCAGGGGACAGGGGGACAATCAGCCCCAGCATTTT.

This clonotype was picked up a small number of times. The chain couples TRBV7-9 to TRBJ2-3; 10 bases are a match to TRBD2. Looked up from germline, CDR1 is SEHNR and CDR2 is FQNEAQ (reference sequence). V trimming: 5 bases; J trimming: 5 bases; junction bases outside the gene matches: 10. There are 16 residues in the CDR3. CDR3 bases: TGTGCCAGCAGCCCCGGGACTAGCGCTTCAGGAGATACGCAGTATTTT. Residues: CASSPGTSASGDTQYF.

This chain's CDR3 is CASSSLWTGELFF. The CDR3 DNA reads as TGTGCCAGCAGCTCCTTATGGACCGGGGAGCTGTTTTTT. This chain uses TRBV7-9 with TRBJ2-2; the D is unclear. The CDR3 contains 13 residues. The V end was cut by 4 bases, the J end by 5 bases, with 8 bases between. Germline V CDR1 and CDR2: SEHNR, FQNEAQ (reference sequence).

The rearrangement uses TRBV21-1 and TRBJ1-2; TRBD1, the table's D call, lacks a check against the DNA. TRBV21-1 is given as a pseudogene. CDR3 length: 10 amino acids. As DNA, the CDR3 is TGTGCCAAACCGGGACAGGGCTACACCTTC. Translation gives CAKPGQGYTF.

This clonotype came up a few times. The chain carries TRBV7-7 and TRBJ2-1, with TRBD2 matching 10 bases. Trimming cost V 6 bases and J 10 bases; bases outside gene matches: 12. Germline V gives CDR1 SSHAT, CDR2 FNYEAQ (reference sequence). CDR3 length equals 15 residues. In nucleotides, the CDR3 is TGTGCCAGCAGTCCCCCCTTAGCGGGAGGCGCCGAGCAGTTCTTC. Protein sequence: CASSPPLAGGAEQFF.

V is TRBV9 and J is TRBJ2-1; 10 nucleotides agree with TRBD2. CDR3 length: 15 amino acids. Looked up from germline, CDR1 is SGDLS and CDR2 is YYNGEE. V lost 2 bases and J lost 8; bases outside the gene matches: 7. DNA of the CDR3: TGTGCCAGCAGCGTCCTAGCGGGAGTCGGGTATGAGCAGTTCTTC. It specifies CASSVLAGVGYEQFF.

CDR3 loop: CASSIGGDAGTEAFF. The CDR3 nucleotides read TGCGCCAGCAGCATTGGAGGCGACGCAGGGACTGAAGCTTTCTTT. The chain uses TRBV5-1 and TRBJ1-1; D perhaps matches TRBD1 (5 bases). There are 15 residues in the CDR3. Germline V CDR1 and CDR2: SGHRS, YFSETQ. The V gene lost 4 bases and the J gene lost 5 bases, with 18 bases spanning the gap.

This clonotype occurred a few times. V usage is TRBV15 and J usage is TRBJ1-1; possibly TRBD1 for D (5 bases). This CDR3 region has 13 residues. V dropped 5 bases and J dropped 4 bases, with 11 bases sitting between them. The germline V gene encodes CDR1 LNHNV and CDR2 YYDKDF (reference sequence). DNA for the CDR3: TGTGCCACCAGCTCCAGGGCGGGCACTGAAGCTTTCTTT. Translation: CATSSRAGTEAFF.

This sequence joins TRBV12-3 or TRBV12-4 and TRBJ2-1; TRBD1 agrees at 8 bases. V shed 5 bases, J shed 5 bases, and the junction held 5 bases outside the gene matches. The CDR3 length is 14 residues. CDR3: CASSHRGKNNEQFF. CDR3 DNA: TGTGCCAGCAGTCACAGGGGGAAGAACAATGAGCAGTTCTTC.

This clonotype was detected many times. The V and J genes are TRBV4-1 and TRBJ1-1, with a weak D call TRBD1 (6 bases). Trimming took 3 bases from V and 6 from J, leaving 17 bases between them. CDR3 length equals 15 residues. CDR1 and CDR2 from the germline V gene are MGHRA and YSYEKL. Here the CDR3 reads CASSHTGQGRSEAFF. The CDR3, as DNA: TGCGCCAGCAGCCACACAGGGCAGGGAAGGTCTGAAGCTTTCTTT.

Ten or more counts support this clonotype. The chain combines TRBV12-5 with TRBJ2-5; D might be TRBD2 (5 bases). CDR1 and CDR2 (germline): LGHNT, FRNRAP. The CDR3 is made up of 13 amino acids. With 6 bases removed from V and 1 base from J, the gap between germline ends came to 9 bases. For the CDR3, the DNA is TGTGCTAGTGGGGAGGATTCCCAAGAGACCCAGTACTTC. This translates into CASGEDSQETQYF.

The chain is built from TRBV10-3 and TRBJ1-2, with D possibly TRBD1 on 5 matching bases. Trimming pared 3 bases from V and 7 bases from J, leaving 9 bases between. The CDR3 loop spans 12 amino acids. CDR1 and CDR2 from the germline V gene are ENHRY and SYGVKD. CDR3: CAISEPGSGYTF. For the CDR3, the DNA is TGTGCCATCAGTGAACCAGGGAGTGGCTACACCTTC.

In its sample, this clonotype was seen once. CDR3 nucleotide sequence: TGTGCCACCAGTGACCCCCCCGGGGGGAGAGAGACCCAGTACTTC. The encoded protein is CATSDPPGGRETQYF. This chain uses TRBV24-1 with TRBJ2-5, with 7 bases fitting TRBD2. Per germline, CDR1 KGHDR and CDR2 SFDVKD. With V trimmed by 4 bases and J by 4 bases, 8 bases remained unmatched. The CDR3 runs 15 residues.

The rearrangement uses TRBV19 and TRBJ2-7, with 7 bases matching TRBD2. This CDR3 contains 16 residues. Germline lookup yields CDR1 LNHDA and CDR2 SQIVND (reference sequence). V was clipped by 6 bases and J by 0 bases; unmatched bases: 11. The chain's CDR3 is CASSLMAGAFSYEQYF. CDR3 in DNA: TGTGCCAGTAGCCTCATGGCGGGAGCTTTCTCCTACGAGCAGTACTTC.

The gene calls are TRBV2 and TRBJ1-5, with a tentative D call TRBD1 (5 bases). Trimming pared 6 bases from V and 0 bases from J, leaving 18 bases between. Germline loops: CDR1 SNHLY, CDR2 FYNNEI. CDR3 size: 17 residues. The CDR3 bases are TGTGCCAGCAGGGGGACTGGCGTCCCAGATAGCAATCAGCCCCAGCATTTT. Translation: CASRGTGVPDSNQPQHF. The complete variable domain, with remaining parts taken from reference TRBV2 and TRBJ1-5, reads EPEVTQTPSHQVTQMGQEVILRCVPISNHLYFYWYRQILGQKVEFLVSFYNNEISEKSEIFDDQFSVERPDGSNFTLKIRSTKLEDSAMYFCASRGTGVPDSNQPQHFGDGTRLSIL.

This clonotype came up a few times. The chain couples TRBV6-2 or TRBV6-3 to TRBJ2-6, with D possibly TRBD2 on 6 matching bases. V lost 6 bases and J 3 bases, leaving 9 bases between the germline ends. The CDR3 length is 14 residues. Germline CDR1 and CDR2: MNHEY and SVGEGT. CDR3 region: CASSGGGGANVLTF. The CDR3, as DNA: TGTGCCAGCAGCGGGGGTGGTGGGGCCAACGTCCTGACTTTC.

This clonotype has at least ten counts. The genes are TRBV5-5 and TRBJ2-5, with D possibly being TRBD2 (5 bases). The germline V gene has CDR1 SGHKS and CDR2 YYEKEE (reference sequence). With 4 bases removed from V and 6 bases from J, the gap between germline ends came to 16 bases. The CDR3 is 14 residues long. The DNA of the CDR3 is TGTGCCAGCAGCCCAGCACGGGGTAGTCAGACCCAGTACTTC. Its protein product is CASSPARGSQTQYF.

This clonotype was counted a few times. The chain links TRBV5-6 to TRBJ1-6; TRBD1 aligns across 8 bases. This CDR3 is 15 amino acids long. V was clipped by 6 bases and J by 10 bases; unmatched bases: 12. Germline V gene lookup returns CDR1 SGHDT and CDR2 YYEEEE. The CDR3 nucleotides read TGTGCCAGCACCTCTGGGAGGACAGGGTCGTCACCCCTCCACTTT. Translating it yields CASTSGRTGSSPLHF.

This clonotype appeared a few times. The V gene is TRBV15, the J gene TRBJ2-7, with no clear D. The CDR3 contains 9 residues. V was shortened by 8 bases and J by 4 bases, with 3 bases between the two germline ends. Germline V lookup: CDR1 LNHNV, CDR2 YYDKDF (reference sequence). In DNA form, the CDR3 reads TGTGCCACCCCTTACGAGCAGTACGTC. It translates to CATPYEQYV.

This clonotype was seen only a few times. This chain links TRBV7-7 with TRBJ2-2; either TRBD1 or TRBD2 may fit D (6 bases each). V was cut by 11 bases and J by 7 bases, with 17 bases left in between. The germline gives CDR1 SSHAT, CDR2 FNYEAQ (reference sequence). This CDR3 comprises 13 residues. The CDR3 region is CAGQRFGGGELFF. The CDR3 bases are TGTGCCGGACAGCGGTTCGGGGGCGGGGAGCTGTTTTTT.

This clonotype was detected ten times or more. CDR3 DNA: TGTGCCAGCAGTGGGAAGGACAGAGACAATGAGCAGTTCTTC. Protein product: CASSGKDRDNEQFF. The chain couples TRBV12-3 or TRBV12-4 to TRBJ2-1; D possibly corresponds to TRBD1 (6 bases). V dropped 5 bases and J dropped 5 bases, with 13 bases sitting between them. This CDR3 has 14 amino acids.

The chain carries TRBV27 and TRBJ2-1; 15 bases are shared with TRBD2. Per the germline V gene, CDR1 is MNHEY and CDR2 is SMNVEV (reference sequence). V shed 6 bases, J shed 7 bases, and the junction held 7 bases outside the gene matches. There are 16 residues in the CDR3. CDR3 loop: CASRTTGTSGGNEQFF. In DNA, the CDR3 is TGTGCCAGCAGAACAACTGGGACTAGCGGGGGGAATGAGCAGTTCTTC.

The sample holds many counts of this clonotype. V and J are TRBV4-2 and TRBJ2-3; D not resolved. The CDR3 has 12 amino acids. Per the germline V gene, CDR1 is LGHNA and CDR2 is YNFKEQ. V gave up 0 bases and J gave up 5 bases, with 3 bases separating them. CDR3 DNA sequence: TGTGCCAGCAGCCAAGATCTAGATACGCAGTATTTT. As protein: CASSQDLDTQYF.

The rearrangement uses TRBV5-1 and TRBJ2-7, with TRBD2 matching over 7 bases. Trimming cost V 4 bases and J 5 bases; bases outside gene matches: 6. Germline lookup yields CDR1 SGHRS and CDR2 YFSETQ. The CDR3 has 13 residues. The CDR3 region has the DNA TGCGCCAGCAGCCCCTGGGCGGGGGACGAGCAGTACGTC. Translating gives CASSPWAGDEQYV.

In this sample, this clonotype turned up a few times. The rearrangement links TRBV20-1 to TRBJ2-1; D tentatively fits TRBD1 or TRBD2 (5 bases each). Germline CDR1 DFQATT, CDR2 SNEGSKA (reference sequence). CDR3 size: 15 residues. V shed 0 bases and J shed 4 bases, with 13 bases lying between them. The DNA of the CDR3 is TGCAGTGCTAGAGACGGCAGAGGGGTGTACAATGAGCAGTTCTTC. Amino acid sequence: CSARDGRGVYNEQFF.

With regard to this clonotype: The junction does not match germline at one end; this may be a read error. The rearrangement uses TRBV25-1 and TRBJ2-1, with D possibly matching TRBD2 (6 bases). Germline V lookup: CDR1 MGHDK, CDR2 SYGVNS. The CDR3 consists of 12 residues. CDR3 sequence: CASSAHSGRELF. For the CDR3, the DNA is TGTGCCAGCAGTGCTCACAGTGGCCGGGAGCTCTTC.

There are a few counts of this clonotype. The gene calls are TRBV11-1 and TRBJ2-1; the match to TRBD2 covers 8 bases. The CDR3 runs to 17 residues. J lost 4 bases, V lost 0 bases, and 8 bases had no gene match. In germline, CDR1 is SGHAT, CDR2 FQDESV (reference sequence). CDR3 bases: TGTGCCAGCAGCTTAGCGCTAAGGGCTAGCGGGTACAATGAGCAGTTCTTC. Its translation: CASSLALRASGYNEQFF.